These T cell receptor beta chains were read from a single sample in a study of T-cell reconstitution after alpha-beta-depleted transplantation in children. TCRdb independently ran MiXCR on the PCR reads; one entry per CDR3 protein. The profile covers roughly 790,000 distinct CDR3 sequences, with 15% to 20% appearing a single time and around 5% taken by the ten largest. Sequencing was performed on PBMCs, mostly from graft donor cells, taken 360 days after TCRalphabeta/CD19-depleted stem cell transplant. These receptors were collected from a male patient younger than 18 who had a stem cell transplant for acute lymphoblastic leukemia, so the T cells may come from the graft donor. CDR3s include the opening cysteine and the closing phenylalanine or tryptophan. D genes are given only for firm matches.

>TRBJ1-2|NA|TRBV4-1
CASSQATGYNYGYTF
>TRBJ1-2|NA|TRBV20-1
CSARDNRISWGVGYGYTF
>TRBJ2-7|TRBD2|TRBV12-3/TRBV12-4
CASSFGLAGGLEQYF
>TRBJ2-5|NA|TRBV4-1
CASSQLGSGTLQETQYF
>TRBJ1-5|NA|TRBV6-5
CASRWGFNQPQHF
>TRBJ2-1|NA|TRBV28
CASSSALYNEQFF
>TRBJ2-7|NA|TRBV20-1
CSARDDGTYYEQYF
>TRBJ2-3|NA|TRBV12-3/TRBV12-4
CASSLGRYRGTDTQYF
>TRBJ2-5|NA|TRBV7-8
CASSLGRVRLRETQYF
>TRBJ2-1|TRBD1|TRBV5-1
CASSLDTGAGYSYNEQFF
>TRBJ2-4|TRBD1|TRBV20-1
CSAGTGIAKNIQYF
>TRBJ2-1|NA|TRBV20-1
CSAWAGRNLYNEQFF
>TRBJ2-3|TRBD2|TRBV24-1
CATSDHLSGRATDTQYF
>TRBJ2-1|TRBD2|TRBV13
CASSLDLGREGPYNEQFF
>TRBJ1-6|NA|TRBV12-3/TRBV12-4
CASSLRASYSPLHF
>TRBJ2-5|NA|TRBV4-1
CASSQDAAGQETQYF
>TRBJ2-7|NA|TRBV7-9
CASSPKWEQYF
>TRBJ1-1|NA|TRBV5-5
CASSLPLGGPEAFF
>TRBJ2-2|NA|TRBV9
CASSVEGRNTGELFF
>TRBJ2-2|NA|TRBV9
CASSPGGTPGELFF
>TRBJ2-1|NA|TRBV5-1
CASSLDHEQFF
>TRBJ2-7|NA|TRBV29-1
CSVTGLYEYEQYF
>TRBJ2-1|TRBD2|TRBV9
CASSFGLAGGVRNEQFF
>TRBJ1-1|TRBD1|TRBV6-5
CASSNRGPEAFF
>TRBJ2-5|NA|TRBV5-6
CASSQVGGGGGETQYF
>TRBJ1-4|TRBD1|TRBV6-1
CASSGVQGFGPMDEKLFF